One T cell receptor beta chain is described in this entry. Its antigen is undetermined. The data are from a study of cytomegalovirus exposure and HLA in healthy donors. Data came from immunoSEQ multiplex PCR; TCRdb stores just in-frame clones and leaves some out. Among about 69,000 clones, 96% were seen once, and the ten largest hold 4.5%. With V trimmed by 7 bases and J by 4 bases, 3 bases remained unmatched. The CDR3 length is 13 residues. The V gene's germline CDR1 is MNHEY and CDR2 SMNVEV (reference sequence). Findings of the study overall: TCR clusters originating in the first cohort tended to co-occur in the 120 validation repertoires, according to a later analysis. The study recorded about 160 TCR beta chains that were cytomegalovirus-associated.

Material for sequencing was PBMCs. This clonotype originated in a woman aged 18-29 years in good health and CMV-seropositive. This chain links TRBV27 with TRBJ2-1; 8 bases line up with TRBD2. The CDR3 sequence: CASKAGGYNEQFF. CDR3 in DNA: TGTGCCAGCAAGGCGGGAGGATACAATGAGCAGTTCTTC.